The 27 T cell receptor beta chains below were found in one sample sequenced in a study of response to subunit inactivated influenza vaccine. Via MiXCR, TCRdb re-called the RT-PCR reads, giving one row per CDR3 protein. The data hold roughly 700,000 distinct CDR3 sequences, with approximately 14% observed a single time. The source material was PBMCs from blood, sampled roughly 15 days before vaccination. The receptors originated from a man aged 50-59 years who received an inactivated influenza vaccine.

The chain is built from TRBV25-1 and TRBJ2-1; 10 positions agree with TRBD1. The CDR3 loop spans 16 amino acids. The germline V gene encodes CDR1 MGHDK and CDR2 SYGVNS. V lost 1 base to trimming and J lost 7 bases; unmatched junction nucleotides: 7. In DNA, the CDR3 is TGTGCCAGCAGTGAATCTAAGACAGGGGGCGGGAATGAGCAGTTCTTC. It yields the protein CASSESKTGGGNEQFF.

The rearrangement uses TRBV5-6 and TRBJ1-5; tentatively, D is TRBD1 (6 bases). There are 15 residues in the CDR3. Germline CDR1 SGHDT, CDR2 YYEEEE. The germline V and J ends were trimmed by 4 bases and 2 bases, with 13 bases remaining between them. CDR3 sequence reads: CASSMTGFGNQPQHF. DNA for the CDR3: TGTGCCAGCAGCATGACAGGATTTGGCAATCAGCCCCAGCATTTT.

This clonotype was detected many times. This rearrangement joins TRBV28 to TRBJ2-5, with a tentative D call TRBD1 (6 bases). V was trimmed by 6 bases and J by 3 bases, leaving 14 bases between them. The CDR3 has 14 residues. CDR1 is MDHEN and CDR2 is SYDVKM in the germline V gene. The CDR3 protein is CASRTRQDEETQYF. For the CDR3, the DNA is TGTGCCAGCAGAACCAGACAGGACGAAGAGACCCAGTACTTC.

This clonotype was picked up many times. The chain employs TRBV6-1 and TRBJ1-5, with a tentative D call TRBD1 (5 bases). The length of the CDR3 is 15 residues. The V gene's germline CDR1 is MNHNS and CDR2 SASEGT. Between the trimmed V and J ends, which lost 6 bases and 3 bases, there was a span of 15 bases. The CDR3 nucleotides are TGTGCCAGCAGCCCTACCCTGGGGCCCAATCAGCCCCAGCATTTT. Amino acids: CASSPTLGPNQPQHF.

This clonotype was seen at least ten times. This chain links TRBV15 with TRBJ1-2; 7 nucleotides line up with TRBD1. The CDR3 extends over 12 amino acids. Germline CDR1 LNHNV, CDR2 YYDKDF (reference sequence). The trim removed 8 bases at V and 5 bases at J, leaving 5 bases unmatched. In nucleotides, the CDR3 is TGTGCCACCGGGAGACAGGGATATGGCTACACCTTC. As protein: CATGRQGYGYTF.

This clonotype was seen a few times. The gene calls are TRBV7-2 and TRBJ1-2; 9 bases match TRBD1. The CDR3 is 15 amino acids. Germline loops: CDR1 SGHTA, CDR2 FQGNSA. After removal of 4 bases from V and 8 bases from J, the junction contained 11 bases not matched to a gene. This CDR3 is CASSSTGTGIGGYTF. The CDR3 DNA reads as TGTGCCAGCAGCTCTACCGGGACAGGGATAGGGGGCTACACCTTC.

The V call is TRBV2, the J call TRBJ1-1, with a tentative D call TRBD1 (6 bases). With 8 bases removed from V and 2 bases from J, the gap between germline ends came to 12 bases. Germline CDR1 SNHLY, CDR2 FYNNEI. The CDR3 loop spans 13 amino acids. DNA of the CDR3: TGTGCCAGCCAAGGACAGCCTAACACTGAAGCTTTCTTT. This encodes CASQGQPNTEAFF.

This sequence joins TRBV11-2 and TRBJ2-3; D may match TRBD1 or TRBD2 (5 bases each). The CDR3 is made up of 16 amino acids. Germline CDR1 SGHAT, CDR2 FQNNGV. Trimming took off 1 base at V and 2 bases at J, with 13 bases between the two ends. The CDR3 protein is CASSLGGTVATDTQYF. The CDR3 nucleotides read TGTGCCAGCAGCTTAGGGGGGACGGTAGCCACAGATACGCAGTATTTT.

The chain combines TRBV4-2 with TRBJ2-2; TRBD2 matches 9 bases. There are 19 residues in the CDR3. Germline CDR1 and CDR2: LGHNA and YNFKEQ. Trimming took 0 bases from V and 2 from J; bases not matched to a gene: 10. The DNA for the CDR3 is TGTGCCAGCAGCCAAGAGATGCTAGCGGGGCTCCTCAACACCGGGGAGCTGTTTTTT. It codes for CASSQEMLAGLLNTGELFF.

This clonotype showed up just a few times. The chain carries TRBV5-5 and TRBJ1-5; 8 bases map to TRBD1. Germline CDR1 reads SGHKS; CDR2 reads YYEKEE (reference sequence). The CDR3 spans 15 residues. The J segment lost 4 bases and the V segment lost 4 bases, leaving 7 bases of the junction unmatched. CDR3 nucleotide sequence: TGTGCCAGCAGCAGAGAGACAGGGGTTAATCAGCCCCAGCATTTT. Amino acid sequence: CASSRETGVNQPQHF. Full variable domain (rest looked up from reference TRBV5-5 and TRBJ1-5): DAGVTQSPTHLIKTRGQQVTLRCSPISGHKSVSWYQQVLGQGPQFIFQYYEKEERGRGNFPDRFSARQFPNYSSELNVNALLLGDSALYLCASSRETGVNQPQHFGDGTRLSIL.

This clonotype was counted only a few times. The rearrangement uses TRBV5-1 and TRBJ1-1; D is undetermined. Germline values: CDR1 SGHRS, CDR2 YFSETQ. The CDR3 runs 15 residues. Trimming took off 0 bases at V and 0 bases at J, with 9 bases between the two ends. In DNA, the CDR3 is TGCGCCAGCAGCTTGGAGGTGGCGGTGAACACTGAAGCTTTCTTT. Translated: CASSLEVAVNTEAFF.

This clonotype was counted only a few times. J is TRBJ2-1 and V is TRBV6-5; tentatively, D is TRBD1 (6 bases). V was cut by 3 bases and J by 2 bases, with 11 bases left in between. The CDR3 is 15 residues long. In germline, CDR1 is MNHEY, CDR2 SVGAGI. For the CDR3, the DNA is TGTGCCAGCAGTTATGGGACATCAACCTACAATGAGCAGTTCTTC. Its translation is CASSYGTSTYNEQFF.

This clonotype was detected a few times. CDR3 amino acids: CASSSAAVSTDTQYF. The CDR3 nucleotides are TGTGCCAGCAGCTCTGCTGCGGTGAGCACAGATACGCAGTATTTT. The V gene is TRBV7-2, the J gene TRBJ2-3, with D unresolved. This CDR3 has 15 residues. Trimming removed 4 bases at V and 0 bases at J, with 11 bases between. Looked up from germline, CDR1 is SGHTA and CDR2 is FQGNSA.

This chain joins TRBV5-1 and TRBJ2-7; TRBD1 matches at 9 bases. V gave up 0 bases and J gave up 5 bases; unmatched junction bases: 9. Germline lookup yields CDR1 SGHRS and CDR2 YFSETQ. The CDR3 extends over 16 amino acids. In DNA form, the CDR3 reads TGCGCCAGCAGCTTGGGCCCGACAGGGGGAATTGACGAGCAGTACTTC. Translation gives CASSLGPTGGIDEQYF.

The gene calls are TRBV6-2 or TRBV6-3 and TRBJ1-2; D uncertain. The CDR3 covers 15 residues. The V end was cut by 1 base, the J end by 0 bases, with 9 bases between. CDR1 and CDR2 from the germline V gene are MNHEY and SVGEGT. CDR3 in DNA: TGTGCCAGCAGTTACTTTTTGAGGACTAACTATGGCTACACCTTC. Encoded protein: CASSYFLRTNYGYTF.

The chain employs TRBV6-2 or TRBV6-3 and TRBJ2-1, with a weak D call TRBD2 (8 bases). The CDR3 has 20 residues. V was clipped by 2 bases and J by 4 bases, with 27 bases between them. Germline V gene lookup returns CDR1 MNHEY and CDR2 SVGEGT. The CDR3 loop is CASSYPLDTGAGGPYNEQFF. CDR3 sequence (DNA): TGTGCCAGCAGTTACCCCCTCGATACAGGGGCGGGAGGACCATACAATGAGCAGTTCTTC.

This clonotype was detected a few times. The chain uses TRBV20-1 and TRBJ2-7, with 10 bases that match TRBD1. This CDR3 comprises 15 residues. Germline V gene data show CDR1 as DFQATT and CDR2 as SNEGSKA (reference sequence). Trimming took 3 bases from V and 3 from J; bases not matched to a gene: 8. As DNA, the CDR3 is TGCAGTGCTAGTCCCATGGACAGGGGGAACTACGAGCAGTACTTC. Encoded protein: CSASPMDRGNYEQYF.

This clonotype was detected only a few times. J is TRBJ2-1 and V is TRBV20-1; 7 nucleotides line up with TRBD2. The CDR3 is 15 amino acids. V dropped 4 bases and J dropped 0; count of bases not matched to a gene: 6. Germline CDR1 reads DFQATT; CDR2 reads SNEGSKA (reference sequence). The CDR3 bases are TGCAGTGCTACAATGTCGGGGGGCTCCTACAATGAGCAGTTCTTC. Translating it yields CSATMSGGSYNEQFF.

CDR3 sequence reads: CASSQTGGANTGELFF. CDR3 DNA sequence: TGCGCCAGCAGCCAGACAGGCGGCGCGAACACCGGGGAGCTGTTTTTT. This sequence joins TRBV5-1 and TRBJ2-2; a possible D gene is TRBD1 (6 bases). The CDR3 sequence is 16 residues long. V was pared by 4 bases and J by 0 bases, with 13 bases between. Germline V lookup: CDR1 SGHRS, CDR2 YFSETQ.

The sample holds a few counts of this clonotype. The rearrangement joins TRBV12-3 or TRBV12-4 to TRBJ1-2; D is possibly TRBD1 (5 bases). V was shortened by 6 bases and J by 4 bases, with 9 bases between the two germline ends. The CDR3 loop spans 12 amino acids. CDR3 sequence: CASSRVTYGYTF. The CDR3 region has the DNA TGTGCCAGCAGCAGGGTTACCTATGGCTACACCTTC.

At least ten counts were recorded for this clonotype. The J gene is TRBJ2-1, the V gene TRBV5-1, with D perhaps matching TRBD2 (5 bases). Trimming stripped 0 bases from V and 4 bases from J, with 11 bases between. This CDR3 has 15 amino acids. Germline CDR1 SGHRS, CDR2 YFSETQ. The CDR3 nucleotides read TGCGCCAGCAGCTTGGGCGGCGGGCATTACAATGAGCAGTTCTTC. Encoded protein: CASSLGGGHYNEQFF.

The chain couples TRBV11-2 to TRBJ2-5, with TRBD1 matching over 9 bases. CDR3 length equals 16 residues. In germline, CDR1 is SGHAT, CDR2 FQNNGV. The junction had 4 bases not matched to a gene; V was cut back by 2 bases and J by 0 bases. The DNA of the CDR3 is TGTGCCAGCAGCTTACCCGGGACAGGGTACCAAGAGACCCAGTACTTC. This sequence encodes CASSLPGTGYQETQYF.

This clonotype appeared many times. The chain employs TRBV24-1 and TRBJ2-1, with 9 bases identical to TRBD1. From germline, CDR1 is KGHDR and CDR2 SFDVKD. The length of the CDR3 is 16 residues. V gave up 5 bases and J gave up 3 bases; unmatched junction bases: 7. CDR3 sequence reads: CATSVSGTGYYNEQFF. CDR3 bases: TGTGCCACCAGTGTTTCCGGGACAGGGTACTACAATGAGCAGTTCTTC.

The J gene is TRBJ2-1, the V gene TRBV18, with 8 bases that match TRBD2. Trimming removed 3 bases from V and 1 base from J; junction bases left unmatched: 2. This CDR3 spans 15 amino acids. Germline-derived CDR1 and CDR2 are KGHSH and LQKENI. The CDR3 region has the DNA TGTGCCAGCTCACCCGGGACTAGGTCCTACAATGAGCAGTTCTTC. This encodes CASSPGTRSYNEQFF.

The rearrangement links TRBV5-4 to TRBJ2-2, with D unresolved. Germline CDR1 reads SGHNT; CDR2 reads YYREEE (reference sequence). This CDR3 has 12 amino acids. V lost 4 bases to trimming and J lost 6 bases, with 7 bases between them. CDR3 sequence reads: CASSRASGELFF. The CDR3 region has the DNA TGTGCCAGCAGCCGCGCTTCCGGGGAGCTGTTTTTT. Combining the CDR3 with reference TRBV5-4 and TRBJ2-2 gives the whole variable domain ETGVTQSPTHLIKTRGQQVTLRCSSQSGHNTVSWYQQALGQGPQFIFQYYREEENGRGNFPPRFSGLQFPNYSSELNVNALELDDSALYLCASSRASGELFFGEGSRLTVL.

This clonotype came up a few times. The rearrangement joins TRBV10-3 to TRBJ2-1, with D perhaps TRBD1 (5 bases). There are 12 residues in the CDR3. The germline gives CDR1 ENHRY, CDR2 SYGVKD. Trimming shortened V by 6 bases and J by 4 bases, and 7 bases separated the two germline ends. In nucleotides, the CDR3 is TGTGCCATCAGGGACACGTACAATGAGCAGTTCTTC. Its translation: CAIRDTYNEQFF.

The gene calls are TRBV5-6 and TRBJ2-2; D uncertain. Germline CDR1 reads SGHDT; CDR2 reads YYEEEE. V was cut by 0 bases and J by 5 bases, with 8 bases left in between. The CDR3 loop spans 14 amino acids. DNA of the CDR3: TGTGCCAGCAGCTTGGTTTACCTAACCGGGGAGCTGTTTTTT. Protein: CASSLVYLTGELFF.